This passage covers 21 T cell receptor beta chains from one sample sequenced in a study of CD8 T cells in Susac syndrome. An amount of RNA that ranged from roughly 0.5 to 1 ug was reverse transcribed with random hexamers. MiXCR, run by TCRdb on the immunoSEQ multiplex PCR reads, gives a single entry per CDR3 protein. The sample consists of 150,000 to 200,000 distinct CDR3 sequences, 93% of them appearing once. Sequencing input: CD4+ T cells from PBMCs. The source is a human donor in good health.

This clonotype has a single count. As DNA, the CDR3 is TGTGCCAGCAGCTGGGACCCCCAAAAGTCCTACGAGCAGTACTTC. It yields the protein CASSWDPQKSYEQYF. The chain links TRBV7-8 to TRBJ2-7; D could derive from TRBD1 or TRBD2 (5 bases each). The germline CDR1 and CDR2 sequences are SGHVS and FQNEAQ. This CDR3 region has 15 residues. The V end lost 4 bases, the J end lost 1 base, and 14 bases lay between the germline ends.

This sequence joins TRBV3-1 and TRBJ2-7, with D hard to call. This CDR3 spans 12 amino acids. Deletions cut 3 bases from V and 2 bases from J, with 5 bases between. Germline V CDR1 and CDR2: LGHDT, YNNKEL (reference sequence). In DNA form, the CDR3 reads TGTGCCAGCAGCCATGGGACCTACGAGCAGTACTTC. The encoded protein is CASSHGTYEQYF.

The chain carries TRBV25-1 and TRBJ2-7; TRBD1 matches 7 bases. CDR1 MGHDK and CDR2 SYGVNS come from the germline V gene. The V gene end was trimmed by 5 bases and the J gene end by 9 bases; junction bases not matched to a gene: 10. This CDR3 contains 13 residues. The CDR3 DNA follows: TGTGCCAGCAGTAAAACTTTACAGGGGACGCAGTACTTC. It codes for CASSKTLQGTQYF.

The V call is TRBV29-1, the J call TRBJ2-1, with D perhaps matching TRBD1 (5 bases). Trimming left V 4 bases short and J 7 bases short, with 8 bases between. The CDR3 consists of 11 residues. CDR1 and CDR2 (germline): SQVTM, ANQGSEA. CDR3 amino acids: CSVVGANEQFF. The CDR3 bases are TGCAGCGTTGTAGGGGCTAATGAGCAGTTCTTC.

Here the CDR3 DNA reads TGTGCCAGCAGCGTAGAATCGGTCGGTTCTTACTCCTACGAGCAGTACTTC. The encoded protein is CASSVESVGSYSYEQYF. The rearrangement links TRBV9 to TRBJ2-7, with D unclear. From germline, CDR1 is SGDLS and CDR2 YYNGEE. Trimming removed 0 bases at V and 0 bases at J, with 16 bases between. There are 17 residues in the CDR3.

The gene calls are TRBV30 and TRBJ2-7; 7 nucleotides align to TRBD2. V shed 6 bases, J shed 2 bases, and the junction held 10 bases outside the gene matches. Germline V gene lookup returns CDR1 GTSNPN and CDR2 SVGIG (reference sequence). There are 14 residues in the CDR3. As DNA, the CDR3 is TGTGCCTGCCAGAGCGGGGTTTTCACCTACGAGCAGTACTTC. This translates into CACQSGVFTYEQYF.

This chain joins TRBV6-2 or TRBV6-3 and TRBJ2-5, with D perhaps given as TRBD1 or TRBD2 (5 bases each). This CDR3 is 13 amino acids long. The V and J ends lost 7 bases and 3 bases respectively, with 12 bases between them. Per the germline V gene, CDR1 is MNHEY and CDR2 is SVGEGT. This CDR3 reads CASTAGAEETQYF. The CDR3 nucleotides are TGTGCCAGCACCGCCGGGGCCGAAGAGACCCAGTACTTC.

The J gene is TRBJ2-3, the V gene TRBV12-3 or TRBV12-4; TRBD2 agrees at 8 bases. The CDR3 has 16 amino acids. The V and J ends lost 3 bases and 2 bases, in that order; junction bases with no gene match: 7. The CDR3 DNA follows: TGTGCCAGCAGTTTCTTCCGGGGGGGTTCCACAGATACGCAGTATTTT. This codes for CASSFFRGGSTDTQYF.

The chain recombines TRBV4-1 with TRBJ1-2; 8 bases fit TRBD1. The CDR3 extends over 13 amino acids. The J segment lost 7 bases and the V segment lost 5 bases, leaving 6 bases of the junction unmatched. Germline V gene sequence: CDR1 MGHRA, CDR2 YSYEKL. The CDR3 sequence is CASSVDRGGGYTF. As DNA, the CDR3 is TGCGCCAGCAGCGTTGACAGGGGAGGTGGCTACACCTTC.

The genes are TRBV3-1 and TRBJ1-1; no clear D gene. Germline loops: CDR1 LGHDT, CDR2 YNNKEL (reference sequence). V was trimmed by 2 bases and J by 5 bases, leaving 9 bases between them. This CDR3 has 13 amino acids. Here the CDR3 reads CASSQYTGTEAFF. CDR3 coding DNA: TGTGCCAGCAGCCAATATACGGGGACTGAAGCTTTCTTT.

The chain employs TRBV7-8 and TRBJ2-5, with D perhaps matching TRBD2 (6 bases). This CDR3 is 14 amino acids long. Trimming pared 7 bases from V and 5 bases from J, leaving 17 bases between. Germline lookup yields CDR1 SGHVS and CDR2 FQNEAQ. CDR3 protein: CASTSFGGMETQYF. The CDR3 DNA sequence: TGTGCCAGCACCTCGTTTGGGGGGATGGAGACCCAGTACTTC. Using reference TRBV7-8 and TRBJ2-5 for the parts outside the CDR3, the full variable domain is GAGVSQSPRYKVAKRGQDVALRCDPISGHVSLFWYQQALGQGPEFLTYFQNEAQLDKSGLPSDRFFAERPEGSVSTLKIQRTQQEDSAVYLCASTSFGGMETQYFGPGTRLLVL.

This sequence joins TRBV20-1 and TRBJ2-6; D might be TRBD1 (5 bases). The CDR3 loop spans 15 amino acids. The ends were cut back, 5 bases at V and 2 bases at J, with 13 bases in the middle. The germline gives CDR1 DFQATT, CDR2 SNEGSKA (reference sequence). This chain's CDR3 is CSAALDNPGANVLTF. CDR3 nucleotide sequence: TGCAGTGCTGCCCTGGACAACCCTGGGGCCAACGTCCTGACTTTC.

This chain's CDR3 is CASYLSGANVLTF. The CDR3 DNA is TGTGCCAGCTACCTCTCTGGGGCCAACGTCCTGACTTTC. This chain connects TRBV12-3 or TRBV12-4 to TRBJ2-6; D gene unclear. Trimming took off 8 bases at V and 0 bases at J, with 5 bases between the two ends. The CDR3 length is 13 residues.

This clonotype was counted once. This chain connects TRBV30 to TRBJ2-1; 7 bases map to TRBD2. The ends lost 0 bases at V and 9 bases at J; junction bases unmatched: 8. This CDR3 region has 14 residues. In germline, CDR1 is GTSNPN, CDR2 SVGIG (reference sequence). The CDR3, as DNA: TGTGCCTGGAGTGTGGCAGCGGGGAGAGGTGAGCAGTTCTTC. It yields the protein CAWSVAAGRGEQFF.

J is TRBJ2-5 and V is TRBV20-1, with 10 bases identical to TRBD2. V shed 3 bases and J 2 bases; nucleotides not matched to a gene: 9. Germline values: CDR1 DFQATT, CDR2 SNEGSKA (reference sequence). This CDR3 contains 16 residues. CDR3 region: CSARPHQRGGQETQYF. CDR3 DNA: TGCAGTGCTAGGCCCCACCAGCGGGGGGGTCAAGAGACCCAGTACTTC.

The V and J genes are TRBV5-1 and TRBJ1-2; D is perhaps TRBD1 (6 bases). The CDR3 consists of 15 residues. Per germline, CDR1 SGHRS and CDR2 YFSETQ. Trimming cost V 2 bases and J 4 bases, with 15 bases left between them. CDR3 in amino acids: CASSFTRGPLYGYTF. CDR3 nucleotides: TGCGCCAGCAGCTTCACCAGGGGACCCCTCTATGGCTACACCTTC.

The V call is TRBV18, the J call TRBJ1-6, with no clear D. The V gene lost 3 bases and the J gene lost 8 bases, with 11 bases spanning the gap. The germline V gene encodes CDR1 KGHSH and CDR2 LQKENI. This CDR3 has 14 residues. CDR3 amino acids: CASSPGREYSPLHF. The DNA of the CDR3 is TGTGCCAGCTCACCGGGAAGGGAATATTCACCCCTCCACTTT.

This chain joins TRBV6-5 and TRBJ1-2, with 7 nucleotides matching TRBD1. Germline V lookup: CDR1 MNHEY, CDR2 SVGAGI. With V trimmed by 7 bases and J by 8 bases, 13 bases remained unmatched. This CDR3 is built from 14 residues. The CDR3 nucleotides read TGTGCCAGCAAACCAACAGGGGTCGGTGGGGGCTACACCTTC. Translated, it gives CASKPTGVGGGYTF.

This sequence joins TRBV2 and TRBJ2-3, with D maybe TRBD2 (5 bases). The V gene's germline CDR1 is SNHLY and CDR2 FYNNEI. V lost 4 bases and J 1 base, leaving 9 bases between the germline ends. The CDR3 length is 14 residues. In DNA, the CDR3 is TGTGCCAGCAGTGTGCGGGCGGGCACAGATACGCAGTATTTT. This codes for CASSVRAGTDTQYF.

The chain combines TRBV7-6 with TRBJ2-7; 8 bases align to TRBD2. CDR1 and CDR2 from the germline V gene are SGHVS and FNYEAQ. V lost 1 base and J lost 6; bases outside the gene matches: 8. CDR3 length equals 15 residues. In nucleotides, the CDR3 is TGTGCCAGCAGCTTAGGAGCGGGGGCAACCTCCGAGCAGTACTTC. Residues: CASSLGAGATSEQYF.

This clonotype came up a few times. The genes are TRBV9 and TRBJ2-7; 15 positions match TRBD2. CDR1 and CDR2 from the germline V gene are SGDLS and YYNGEE. Trimming took 2 bases from V and 7 from J; bases not matched to a gene: 10. The CDR3 consists of 17 residues. The CDR3 bases are TGTGCCAGCAGCGTCGACCCGGGACTAGCGGGGGGTGCAGAGCAGTACTTC. Protein: CASSVDPGLAGGAEQYF. The full variable domain, rest sourced from reference TRBV9 and TRBJ2-7, is DSGVTQTPKHLITATGQRVTLRCSPRSGDLSVYWYQQSLDQGLQFLIQYYNGEERAKGNILERFSAQQFPDLHSELNLSSLELGDSALYFCASSVDPGLAGGAEQYFGPGTRLTVT.